The 32 T cell receptor beta chains in this list originate from one sample, sequenced in a study of CD8 T cells in ankylosing spondylitis. From the 5' RACE reads, TCRdb called clonotypes with MiXCR, one entry per CDR3 protein. Of 36,000 or so distinct CDR3 sequences in the sample, around an eighth are singletons; the top ten hold roughly 30%. Sequences were obtained from synovial fluid, either unsorted or a sorted T cell fraction (not recorded which). Receptors were obtained from a male donor with ankylosing spondylitis.

The V gene is TRBV9, the J gene TRBJ1-5, with unresolved D. V gave up 3 bases and J gave up 4 bases, with 11 bases separating them. Germline V lookup: CDR1 SGDLS, CDR2 YYNGEE. The CDR3 contains 14 residues. The CDR3 here is CASSASQRNQPQHF. The CDR3 coding sequence is TGTGCCAGCAGCGCCTCACAACGGAATCAGCCCCAGCATTTT.

V is TRBV7-2 and J is TRBJ2-7; 9 bases fit TRBD2. The V and J ends lost 1 base and 6 bases, in that order; junction bases with no gene match: 7. Germline lookup yields CDR1 SGHTA and CDR2 FQGNSA. The CDR3 has 15 residues. CDR3 residues: CASSLVVSGSGEQYF. Written as DNA, the CDR3 is TGTGCCAGCAGCTTAGTGGTTAGCGGGAGCGGCGAGCAGTACTTC.

V and J are TRBV15 and TRBJ2-5; D not certain. CDR3 length: 14 residues. V was clipped by 0 bases and J by 5 bases, with 10 bases between them. Looked up from germline, CDR1 is LNHNV and CDR2 is YYDKDF (reference sequence). The CDR3 bases are TGTGCCACCAGCAGAGAATGGGGTTTGGAGACCCAGTACTTC. Residues: CATSREWGLETQYF.

V is TRBV2 and J is TRBJ2-1, with D perhaps matching TRBD1 (6 bases). In germline, CDR1 is SNHLY, CDR2 FYNNEI. The CDR3 spans 17 residues. The V end lost 8 bases, the J end lost 0 bases, and 20 bases lay between the germline ends. DNA for the CDR3: TGTGCCAGCCGGCAGGGGAATGACAGGAGCTCCTACAATGAGCAGTTCTTC. Translating gives CASRQGNDRSSYNEQFF.

V and J are TRBV20-1 and TRBJ2-1, with TRBD2 identical over 9 bases. Germline CDR1 reads DFQATT; CDR2 reads SNEGSKA (reference sequence). The CDR3 runs 15 residues. With 0 bases clipped from V and 4 bases from J, the junction kept 4 bases outside the gene matches. The CDR3 is CSARDLAGDYNEQFF. Written as DNA, the CDR3 is TGCAGTGCTAGAGATTTAGCGGGAGATTACAATGAGCAGTTCTTC.

The J gene is TRBJ2-3, the V gene TRBV15; tentative D call: TRBD1 (6 bases). The CDR3 spans 17 residues. Trimming stripped 4 bases from V and 1 base from J, with 18 bases between. Germline loops: CDR1 LNHNV, CDR2 YYDKDF (reference sequence). In nucleotides, the CDR3 is TGTGCCACCAGCAAAACCGGGACAACGATTCGCACAGATACGCAGTATTTT. Translating gives CATSKTGTTIRTDTQYF.

There are many counts of this clonotype. The chain recombines TRBV20-1 with TRBJ2-7; TRBD2 might be the D (5 bases). V was trimmed by 5 bases and J by 0 bases, leaving 20 bases between them. This CDR3 is 16 amino acids long. Germline lookup yields CDR1 DFQATT and CDR2 SNEGSKA (reference sequence). The CDR3 is CSALGGVTSFSYEQYF. The DNA of the CDR3 is TGCAGTGCTTTAGGAGGAGTCACGAGCTTCTCCTACGAGCAGTACTTC.

Many counts were recorded for this clonotype. The genes are TRBV11-1 and TRBJ2-1; 7 bases agree with TRBD1. J was trimmed by 4 bases and V by 5 bases; bases with no gene match: 17. Germline V gene data show CDR1 as SGHAT and CDR2 as FQDESV (reference sequence). The CDR3 spans 18 residues. The CDR3 nucleotides are TGTGCCAGCAGCCCGACTATCCAAATCCGGGACAGATACAATGAGCAGTTCTTC. Protein sequence: CASSPTIQIRDRYNEQFF.

This clonotype was observed a few times. V usage is TRBV7-2 and J usage is TRBJ1-4, with D perhaps TRBD1 (6 bases). V lost 4 bases and J 0 bases, leaving 12 bases between the germline ends. This CDR3 region has 16 residues. The germline CDR1 and CDR2 sequences are SGHTA and FQGNSA. The DNA of the CDR3 is TGTGCCAGCAGCTCTAGGGGGGTCTCAACTAATGAAAAACTGTTTTTT. It translates to CASSSRGVSTNEKLFF.

V gene TRBV19 combines with J gene TRBJ1-1; 10 bases are shared with TRBD1. This CDR3 comprises 14 residues. V was clipped by 5 bases and J by 4 bases; unmatched bases: 4. Germline V gene data show CDR1 as LNHDA and CDR2 as SQIVND (reference sequence). CDR3 DNA sequence: TGTGCCAGTAGTCTAGGGACAGGGGCCACTGAAGCTTTCTTT. Residues: CASSLGTGATEAFF.

This clonotype appeared many times. The chain joins TRBV20-1 to TRBJ2-1, with 7 nucleotides matching TRBD2. J lost 3 bases, V lost 5 bases, and 10 bases had no gene match. The CDR3 is 15 residues long. Germline values: CDR1 DFQATT, CDR2 SNEGSKA (reference sequence). The CDR3 sequence is CSAGGGAGLYNEQFF. The CDR3 DNA sequence: TGCAGTGCTGGTGGAGGAGCGGGGCTCTACAATGAGCAGTTCTTC.

This chain connects TRBV4-3 to TRBJ1-1, with a tentative D call TRBD1 (6 bases). Germline CDR1 reads LGHNA; CDR2 reads YSLEER. This CDR3 has 18 amino acids. Trimming left V 0 bases short and J 1 base short, with 18 bases between. CDR3 sequence reads: CASSQDFARGGENTEAFF. The DNA for the CDR3 is TGCGCCAGCAGCCAAGATTTTGCCCGGGGGGGCGAGAACACTGAAGCTTTCTTT.

This rearrangement joins TRBV7-9 to TRBJ1-2; 7 bases match TRBD1. The CDR3 is 15 residues long. The V segment lost 4 bases and the J segment 7 bases; nucleotides outside the gene matches: 12. Looked up from germline, CDR1 is SEHNR and CDR2 is FQNEAQ (reference sequence). The CDR3 sequence: CASSSSLGGGFGYTF. In DNA, the CDR3 is TGTGCCAGCAGCTCCTCCCTGGGAGGGGGCTTTGGCTACACCTTC.

This clonotype was picked up many times. The rearrangement uses TRBV11-2 and TRBJ1-2; 7 bases are a match to TRBD1. Losses at the gene ends were 4 bases for V and 4 bases for J; bases not matched to a gene: 9. CDR1 and CDR2 from the germline V gene are SGHAT and FQNNGV. This CDR3 is built from 15 residues. CDR3 in DNA: TGTGCCAGCAGCTACTTCGGACAGGTCCCCTATGGCTACACCTTC. Its translation: CASSYFGQVPYGYTF.

For this clonotype: At one end the junction does not follow the germline gene, possibly because of a read error. The chain employs TRBV7-8 and TRBJ1-1; D not resolved. There are 9 residues in the CDR3. Germline V gene lookup returns CDR1 SGHVS and CDR2 FQNEAQ. CDR3 DNA sequence: TGTGCCAGCAGTAAATACGACGGGTTT. This translates into CASSKYDGF.

The sample holds many counts of this clonotype. The chain recombines TRBV27 with TRBJ2-1, with 7 bases lining up with TRBD1. Germline-derived CDR1 and CDR2 are MNHEY and SMNVEV (reference sequence). There are 16 residues in the CDR3. Unmatched junction bases numbered 9, after V lost 2 bases and J lost 5 bases. CDR3 in amino acids: CASSLGSPGTDNEQFF. In nucleotides, the CDR3 is TGTGCCAGCAGTTTAGGCAGCCCCGGGACAGACAATGAGCAGTTCTTC.

The chain carries TRBV6-6 and TRBJ2-1; D is perhaps TRBD1 (5 bases). Looked up from germline, CDR1 is MNHNY and CDR2 is SVGAGI (reference sequence). With 4 bases removed from V and 7 bases from J, the gap between germline ends came to 8 bases. The CDR3 totals 12 residues. The CDR3 nucleotides are TGTGCCAGCAGTTGGACAAGGAATGAGCAGTTCTTC. Residues: CASSWTRNEQFF.

This clonotype was seen more than once but under ten times. The J gene is TRBJ2-6, the V gene TRBV20-1; D is unclear. Per germline, CDR1 DFQATT and CDR2 SNEGSKA (reference sequence). The CDR3 runs 14 residues. Trimming left V 3 bases short and J 0 bases short, with 6 bases between. The CDR3 is CSASTYSGANVLTF. In DNA form, the CDR3 reads TGCAGTGCTAGCACCTACTCTGGGGCCAACGTCCTGACTTTC.

The chain carries TRBV7-8 and TRBJ1-1; the D gene is possibly TRBD1 (6 bases). Germline CDR1 and CDR2: SGHVS and FQNEAQ. V lost 4 bases, J lost 4 bases, and 22 bases lay in between. The CDR3 has 17 amino acids. CDR3: CASSCRKRGLCGTEAFF. CDR3 DNA sequence: TGTGCCAGCAGCTGCCGGAAGCGGGGGCTTTGTGGCACTGAAGCTTTCTTT.

This clonotype has only a few counts. The chain carries TRBV14 and TRBJ2-3, with unresolved D. Germline values: CDR1 SGHDN, CDR2 FVKESK. Trimming shortened V by 1 base and J by 4 bases, and 6 bases separated the two germline ends. This CDR3 has 13 residues. The DNA of the CDR3 is TGTGCCAGCAGCCAAGGCCGGTCAGATACGCAGTATTTT. It encodes CASSQGRSDTQYF. Based on the CDR3 plus reference TRBV14 and TRBJ2-3, the full variable domain is EAGVTQFPSHSVIEKGQTVTLRCDPISGHDNLYWYRRVMGKEIKFLLHFVKESKQDESGMPNNRFLAERTGGTYSTLKVQPAELEDSGVYFCASSQGRSDTQYFGPGTRLTVL.

This clonotype turned up a few times. The gene calls are TRBV20-1 and TRBJ2-1; perhaps TRBD2 as D (6 bases). Trimming removed 0 bases at V and 3 bases at J, with 12 bases between. There are 15 residues in the CDR3. Germline V lookup: CDR1 DFQATT, CDR2 SNEGSKA (reference sequence). Written as DNA, the CDR3 is TGCAGTGCTAGAGAACCAGCGGGCCTCTACAATGAGCAGTTCTTC. This sequence encodes CSAREPAGLYNEQFF.

This clonotype has a count of ten or more. V gene TRBV4-3 combines with J gene TRBJ1-4, with 9 bases fitting TRBD1. In germline, CDR1 is LGHNA, CDR2 YSLEER. J was trimmed by 4 bases and V by 3 bases; bases with no gene match: 3. The CDR3 sequence is 15 residues long. CDR3 in amino acids: CASSQGDRVNEKLFF. The CDR3 coding sequence is TGCGCCAGCAGCCAGGGGGACAGGGTTAATGAAAAACTGTTTTTT.

This clonotype was detected a few times. The chain recombines TRBV5-1 with TRBJ1-5; D not resolved. CDR3 length equals 15 residues. Trimming cost V 0 bases and J 0 bases, with 7 bases left between them. Germline assignment: CDR1 SGHRS and CDR2 YFSETQ. The CDR3 loop is CASSLAGYSNQPQHF. As DNA, the CDR3 is TGCGCCAGCAGCTTGGCCGGATATAGCAATCAGCCCCAGCATTTT.

This clonotype appeared many times. This sequence joins TRBV12-3 or TRBV12-4 and TRBJ2-7; TRBD1 is a possible D gene (5 bases). The V gene lost 5 bases and the J gene lost 3 bases, with 11 bases spanning the gap. This CDR3 has 13 residues. CDR3 sequence (DNA): TGTGCCAGCAGTATGACAGTCCGCTACGAGCAGTACTTC. Encoded protein: CASSMTVRYEQYF.

The rearrangement uses TRBV7-9 and TRBJ2-1; D gene uncertain. The CDR3 sequence is 11 residues long. Germline assignment: CDR1 SEHNR and CDR2 FQNEAQ (reference sequence). Trimming took off 5 bases at V and 16 bases at J, with 15 bases between the two ends. In DNA form, the CDR3 reads TGTGCCAGCAGCCCCTGGTCATCCGACTTCTTC. Protein: CASSPWSSDFF. Supplemented by reference TRBV7-9 and TRBJ2-1, the full variable domain reads DTGVSQNPRHKITKRGQNVTFRCDPISEHNRLYWYRQTLGQGPEFLTYFQNEAQLEKSRLLSDRFSAERPKGSFSTLEIQRTEQGDSAMYLCASSPWSSDFFGPGTRLTVL.

This clonotype has only a few counts. The rearrangement links TRBV19 to TRBJ1-1, with unresolved D. The V gene lost 1 base and the J gene lost 5 bases, with 11 bases spanning the gap. This CDR3 has 14 amino acids. Germline V gene sequence: CDR1 LNHDA, CDR2 SQIVND (reference sequence). The CDR3 reads CASSIGDGTTEAFF. The CDR3 nucleotides read TGTGCCAGTAGTATAGGTGACGGAACAACTGAAGCTTTCTTT.

Comment on this clonotype: The conserved phenylalanine or tryptophan is not found at the CDR3 terminus, so this likely reflects a read error. V gene TRBV4-3 combines with J gene TRBJ2-5, with D possibly matching TRBD2 (5 bases). Germline V gene lookup returns CDR1 LGHNA and CDR2 YSLEER. Trimming pared 3 bases from V and 1 base from J, leaving 27 bases between. The CDR3 has 20 residues. The chain's CDR3 is CASSHMQEGLADSLQETQYL. CDR3 DNA sequence: TGCGCCAGCAGCCACATGCAGGAAGGGCTAGCCGACTCGCTCCAAGAGACCCAGTACTTG.

This chain uses TRBV6-5 with TRBJ2-4; D remains ambiguous. The V end lost 0 bases, the J end lost 0 bases, and 6 bases lay between the germline ends. CDR1 MNHEY and CDR2 SVGAGI come from the germline V gene. CDR3 length: 15 residues. The CDR3, as DNA: TGTGCCAGCAGTTACTCGACACTAGCCAAAAACATTCAGTACTTC. Translating it yields CASSYSTLAKNIQYF.

There are a few counts of this clonotype. The CDR3 sequence: CASSYVPGDEQYF. CDR3 nucleotide sequence: TGCGCCAGCAGCTACGTTCCGGGGGACGAGCAGTACTTC. V gene TRBV5-1 combines with J gene TRBJ2-7, with D tentatively TRBD2 (6 bases). The CDR3 length is 13 residues. V lost 3 bases to trimming and J lost 5 bases, with 12 bases between them. CDR1 SGHRS and CDR2 YFSETQ come from the germline V gene.

The V and J genes are TRBV20-1 and TRBJ2-3; TRBD2 matches 14 bases. Losses at the gene ends were 0 bases for V and 1 base for J; bases not matched to a gene: 9. This CDR3 region has 19 residues. Germline-derived CDR1 and CDR2 are DFQATT and SNEGSKA (reference sequence). The CDR3 sequence: CSARDRLAGGPWGTDTQYF. DNA for the CDR3: TGCAGTGCTAGAGACCGACTAGCGGGGGGGCCTTGGGGCACAGATACGCAGTATTTT.

This clonotype was seen at least ten times. The chain carries TRBV15 and TRBJ2-1; possible D gene TRBD1, 6 bases. This CDR3 comprises 16 residues. Trimming stripped 0 bases from V and 6 bases from J, with 15 bases between. Germline-derived CDR1 and CDR2 are LNHNV and YYDKDF (reference sequence). CDR3 in amino acids: CATSREGQGKRNEQFF. CDR3 bases: TGTGCCACCAGCAGAGAGGGCCAGGGGAAACGCAATGAGCAGTTCTTC.

This clonotype was observed many times. The J gene is TRBJ2-1, the V gene TRBV7-9; perhaps D is TRBD1 or TRBD2 (6 bases each). The germline V and J ends were trimmed by 5 bases and 7 bases, with 21 bases remaining between them. Germline assignment: CDR1 SEHNR and CDR2 FQNEAQ (reference sequence). This CDR3 contains 16 residues. CDR3: CASSPPGDSQKNEQFF. In nucleotides, the CDR3 is TGTGCCAGCAGCCCGCCAGGGGACTCCCAGAAGAATGAGCAGTTCTTC.